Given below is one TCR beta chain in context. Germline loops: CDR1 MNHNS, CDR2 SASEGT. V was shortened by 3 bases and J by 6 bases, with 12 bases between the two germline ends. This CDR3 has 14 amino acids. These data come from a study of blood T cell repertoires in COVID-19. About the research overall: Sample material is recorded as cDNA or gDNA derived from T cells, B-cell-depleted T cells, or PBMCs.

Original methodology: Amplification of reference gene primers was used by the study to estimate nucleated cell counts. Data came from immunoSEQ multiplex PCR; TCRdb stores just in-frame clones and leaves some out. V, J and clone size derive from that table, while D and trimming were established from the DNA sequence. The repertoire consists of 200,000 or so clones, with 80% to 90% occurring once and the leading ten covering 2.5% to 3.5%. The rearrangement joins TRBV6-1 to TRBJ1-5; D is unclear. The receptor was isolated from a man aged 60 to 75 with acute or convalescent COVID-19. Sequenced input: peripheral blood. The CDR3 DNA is TGTGCCAGCAGTGATGGTCAGTTAAGTCAGCCCCAGCATTTT. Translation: CASSDGQLSQPQHF.